This TCR beta chain is from a study of T cell repertoires in cytomegalovirus infection. Study details: An indication of both CMV infection and matching HLA type came from public TCR beta signatures.

General study results and limits: It was HLA-C-restricted CMV-specific TCR beta clonotypes that dominated the response ex vivo. Carriage of CMV together with the relevant HLA was identifiable through cumulative public TCR beta family frequency.

About this clonotype: The target antigen is unknown.

TCRdb passed the reads through MiXCR, listing each CDR3 protein once. The sample shows 55,000 to 70,000 distinct CDR3 sequences, 20% to 25% of them seen only once. The sequencing sample was made of PBMCs, sequenced either directly or after in vitro stimulation (not recorded which). The TCR was taken from a human donor in good health (CMV status not recorded). Some clones in this sample may be carry-over from other donors' samples.

The CDR3 DNA follows: TGTGCCAGTACGGAGGTGACGGGGCGGACTGAAGCTTTCTTT. Its translation is CASTEVTGRTEAFF. The chain employs TRBV19 and TRBJ1-1, with D possibly being TRBD1 (5 bases). Germline V CDR1 and CDR2: LNHDA, SQIVND (reference sequence). V lost 7 bases, J lost 5 bases, and 17 bases lay in between. The CDR3 length is 14 residues.